The 22 T cell receptor beta chains below all came from one sample that was sequenced in a study of regulatory T cells in long-lasting Graves disease. Time point here: newly diagnosed GD, antithyroid drugs for less than 3 months. RNA extracted from PBMCs served as the sequencing template. Assembly of TCR beta libraries relied on iRepertoire HTBI primers together with Arm-PCR of CDR3 regions. TCRdb re-called the multiplex PCR reads with MiXCR, one entry per CDR3 protein. This sample yields 400,000 to 550,000 distinct CDR3 sequences, of which about a sixth are seen a single time; approximately 22% belongs to the top ten. These data were also filed under a second study, of T cells in Graves' hyperthyroidism and ophthalmopathy.

Sequencing was performed on peripheral blood mononuclear cells (PBMCs), taken at new diagnosis, from a patient treated with antithyroid drugs. These receptors all stem from a young woman with Graves disease.

As for this clonotype: A far more abundant clone sits one base away, making this likely a read error. V is TRBV7-3 and J is TRBJ2-3; D gene unclear. The end of the DNA is better explained by TRBJ2-5, so the J call may be wrong. This CDR3 region has 14 residues. CDR1 and CDR2 (germline): SGHTA, FQGTGA. The CDR3 loop is CASRTISIQEIQYF. The CDR3 region has the DNA TGTGCCAGCAGAACAATCTCGATCCAAGAGATCCAGTACTTC.

This clonotype was observed many times. The chain joins TRBV18 to TRBJ2-1; 7 bases fit TRBD2. Trimming removed 2 bases from V and 2 bases from J; junction bases left unmatched: 3. This CDR3 has 15 amino acids. The germline gives CDR1 KGHSH, CDR2 LQKENI. The DNA for the CDR3 is TGTGCCAGCTCACCATCTAGCGGCACCTACAATGAGCAGTTCTTC. It yields the protein CASSPSSGTYNEQFF.

This clonotype has ten or more counts. CDR3 DNA sequence: TGTGCCAGCAGCTCCCAGATCATGACTAGCGGGATTAGAGATACGCAGTATTTT. Its protein is CASSSQIMTSGIRDTQYF. This chain connects TRBV7-2 to TRBJ2-3, with 11 bases matching TRBD2. The CDR3 is made up of 18 amino acids. With 4 bases clipped from V and 5 bases from J, the junction kept 14 bases outside the gene matches. Looked up from germline, CDR1 is SGHTA and CDR2 is FQGNSA.

The chain joins TRBV20-1 to TRBJ2-5; D is unresolved. Germline lookup yields CDR1 DFQATT and CDR2 SNEGSKA (reference sequence). V shed 6 bases and J shed 2 bases, with 4 bases lying between them. This CDR3 is 10 amino acids long. The CDR3 loop is CSAEQETQYF. The CDR3 DNA reads TGCAGTGCGGAGCAAGAGACCCAGTACTTC.

The chain employs TRBV25-1 and TRBJ2-7; 10 bases match TRBD2. Trimming removed 6 bases from V and 4 bases from J; junction bases left unmatched: 12. The CDR3 length is 16 residues. The germline V gene encodes CDR1 MGHDK and CDR2 SYGVNS. This CDR3 is CASSKLRLAGLYEQYF. CDR3 in DNA: TGTGCCAGCAGCAAGCTAAGACTAGCGGGCTTATACGAGCAGTACTTC.

This clonotype was observed many times. The rearrangement uses TRBV7-9 and TRBJ2-5, with a tentative D call TRBD2 (6 bases). Germline V gives CDR1 SEHNR, CDR2 FQNEAQ (reference sequence). Trimming removed 3 bases from V and 4 bases from J, with 12 bases in between. This CDR3 is built from 14 residues. The CDR3 loop reads CASSLLLGGETQYF. In DNA, the CDR3 is TGTGCCAGCAGCTTGTTGTTGGGAGGAGAGACCCAGTACTTC.

This clonotype was seen ten or more times. The chain uses TRBV7-9 and TRBJ2-1, with unresolved D. Germline assignment: CDR1 SEHNR and CDR2 FQNEAQ (reference sequence). V was cut by 2 bases and J by 10 bases, with 6 bases left in between. CDR3 length equals 11 residues. The CDR3 DNA follows: TGTGCCAGCAGCTTATTGGAGGAGCAGTTCTTC. Translated, it gives CASSLLEEQFF.

This chain uses TRBV20-1 with TRBJ2-3; TRBD1 is a possible D gene (6 bases). V was clipped by 2 bases and J by 3 bases, with 15 bases between them. The CDR3 spans 15 residues. CDR1 DFQATT and CDR2 SNEGSKA come from the germline V gene (reference sequence). This CDR3 reads CSARSPNRVTDTQYF. Here the CDR3 DNA reads TGCAGTGCTAGAAGTCCCAACAGGGTAACAGATACGCAGTATTTT.

This clonotype was picked up many times. The V and J genes are TRBV5-6 and TRBJ2-3; D not resolved. Germline assignment: CDR1 SGHDT and CDR2 YYEEEE. The CDR3 runs 14 residues. The V end lost 5 bases, the J end lost 6 bases, and 16 bases lay between the germline ends. CDR3 DNA: TGTGCCAGCAGGGCACGGGTGGACGCGGATACGCAGTATTTT. It translates to CASRARVDADTQYF.

This chain connects TRBV28 to TRBJ2-2, with D possibly being TRBD2 (6 bases). Trimming took off 6 bases at V and 6 bases at J, with 14 bases between the two ends. Germline assignment: CDR1 MDHEN and CDR2 SYDVKM. The length of the CDR3 is 14 residues. The CDR3 DNA is TGTGCCAGCAGAATGCGGCTAGCGCCCGGGGAGCTGTTTTTT. Encoded protein: CASRMRLAPGELFF. The full variable domain, completed using reference TRBV28 and TRBJ2-2, is DVKVTQSSRYLVKRTGEKVFLECVQDMDHENMFWYRQDPGLGLRLIYFSYDVKMKEKGDIPEGYSVSREKKERFSLILESASTNQTSMYLCASRMRLAPGELFFGEGSRLTVL.

With respect to this clonotype: A much larger clonotype is one base distant, so this may be a read error. CDR3 bases: TGCGCCAGCAGCCAAGATCGGTCTAGCGGGCACAATGAGCAGTTCTTC. Translating it yields CASSQDRSSGHNEQFF. This chain uses TRBV4-3 with TRBJ2-1, with 8 positions matching TRBD2. With 0 bases clipped from V and 5 bases from J, the junction kept 6 bases outside the gene matches. CDR3 length: 16 residues. CDR1 is LGHNA and CDR2 is YSLEER in the germline V gene.

This clonotype was found a few times. This chain joins TRBV7-9 and TRBJ2-1, with D maybe TRBD1 (6 bases). CDR1 is SEHNR, CDR2 FQNEAQ, per germline (reference sequence). This CDR3 has 17 residues. V was cut by 6 bases and J by 0 bases, with 18 bases left in between. CDR3 in DNA: TGTGCCAGCAGTTACGACAGACAGGACGTCTCCTACAATGAGCAGTTCTTC. As protein: CASSYDRQDVSYNEQFF.

This clonotype was found many times. The V call is TRBV28, the J call TRBJ2-7; 7 nucleotides match TRBD1. This CDR3 has 15 amino acids. With 4 bases clipped from V and 0 bases from J, the junction kept 6 bases outside the gene matches. Looked up from germline, CDR1 is MDHEN and CDR2 is SYDVKM. This CDR3 is CASSSLTGSSYEQYF. The CDR3 DNA reads as TGTGCCAGCAGTTCCTTGACAGGGAGCTCCTACGAGCAGTACTTC.

The chain recombines TRBV5-1 with TRBJ2-2, with TRBD1 matching over 8 bases. J gave up 8 bases and V 4 bases, and 7 bases lay outside the gene matches. Germline loops: CDR1 SGHRS, CDR2 YFSETQ. This CDR3 has 14 amino acids. DNA for the CDR3: TGCGCCAGCAGCCCGGGACAGGTTGGTGGGGAGCTGTTTTTT. Translation gives CASSPGQVGGELFF.

This clonotype has a count of ten or more. The rearrangement uses TRBV6-1 and TRBJ2-7; 7 bases line up with TRBD1. V lost 6 bases and J lost 2; bases outside the gene matches: 7. The germline V gene has CDR1 MNHNS and CDR2 SASEGT. The CDR3 is 14 amino acids. CDR3 DNA: TGTGCCAGCAGGGAACAGGGGTCGACCTACGAGCAGTACTTC. This sequence encodes CASREQGSTYEQYF.

The chain is built from TRBV5-6 and TRBJ2-3; TRBD2 agrees at 12 bases. The germline gives CDR1 SGHDT, CDR2 YYEEEE. This CDR3 contains 16 residues. The V segment lost 5 bases and the J segment 5 bases; nucleotides outside the gene matches: 9. CDR3 coding DNA: TGTGCCAGCAGTTCCGCTAGCGGGAGGGCGGTAGATACGCAGTATTTT. This encodes CASSSASGRAVDTQYF. The variable domain in full, completed from reference TRBV5-6 and TRBJ2-3, reads DAGVTQSPTHLIKTRGQQVTLRCSPKSGHDTVSWYQQALGQGPQFIFQYYEEEERQRGNFPDRFSGHQFPNYSSELNVNALLLGDSALYLCASSSASGRAVDTQYFGPGTRLTVL.

This clonotype showed up many times. The chain couples TRBV7-9 to TRBJ1-2, with unresolved D. Germline CDR1 and CDR2: SEHNR and FQNEAQ (reference sequence). The CDR3 length is 12 residues. The germline V and J ends were trimmed by 1 base and 5 bases, with 5 bases remaining between them. This CDR3 is CASSLEQYGYTF. Here the CDR3 DNA reads TGTGCCAGCAGCTTAGAACAGTATGGCTACACCTTC.

This clonotype was seen a few times. The chain carries TRBV30 and TRBJ1-5, with TRBD1 as a possible D gene (5 bases). CDR1 and CDR2 from the germline V gene are GTSNPN and SVGIG (reference sequence). The CDR3 sequence is 14 residues long. V was shortened by 0 bases and J by 2 bases, with 8 bases between the two germline ends. CDR3 sequence (DNA): TGTGCCTGGAGTGTTCTGGGGGGCAATCAGCCCCAGCATTTT. This gives the protein CAWSVLGGNQPQHF.

V usage is TRBV10-3 and J usage is TRBJ2-7; perhaps TRBD2 as D (5 bases). Germline V CDR1 and CDR2: ENHRY, SYGVKD. The CDR3 has 16 amino acids. The V end lost 1 base, the J end lost 1 base, and 14 bases lay between the germline ends. The CDR3 region has the DNA TGTGCCATCAGTGAGTACGAGGGAGTCCCTTCCTACGAGCAGTACTTC. Translated, it gives CAISEYEGVPSYEQYF.

This clonotype was counted ten times or more. The chain recombines TRBV11-2 with TRBJ2-7, with D possibly matching TRBD1 (5 bases). The CDR3 contains 13 residues. From germline, CDR1 is SGHAT and CDR2 FQNNGV. The V gene lost 5 bases and the J gene lost 0 bases, with 8 bases spanning the gap. CDR3 in amino acids: CASSPQGSYEQYF. The CDR3 DNA reads as TGTGCCAGCAGCCCCCAGGGCTCCTACGAGCAGTACTTC.

This clonotype has at least ten counts. The chain has TRBV28 and TRBJ1-3, with unresolved D. The germline V and J ends were trimmed by 3 bases and 0 bases, with 12 bases remaining between them. Germline CDR1 MDHEN, CDR2 SYDVKM. This CDR3 region has 16 residues. CDR3 protein: CASSLMTFNSGNTIYF. As DNA, the CDR3 is TGTGCCAGCAGTTTGATGACATTCAACTCTGGAAACACCATATATTTT.

This clonotype was observed a few times. One junction end does not reproduce the germline sequence, and a read error may be involved. The V call is TRBV12-3 or TRBV12-4, the J call TRBJ2-2; 9 bases map to TRBD2. The length of the CDR3 is 15 residues. The CDR3 DNA follows: TGTGCCAGCAGTCTAGCGGGATGGGACACCGGGGAGCTGTTTTTT. Translating gives CASSLAGWDTGELFF.